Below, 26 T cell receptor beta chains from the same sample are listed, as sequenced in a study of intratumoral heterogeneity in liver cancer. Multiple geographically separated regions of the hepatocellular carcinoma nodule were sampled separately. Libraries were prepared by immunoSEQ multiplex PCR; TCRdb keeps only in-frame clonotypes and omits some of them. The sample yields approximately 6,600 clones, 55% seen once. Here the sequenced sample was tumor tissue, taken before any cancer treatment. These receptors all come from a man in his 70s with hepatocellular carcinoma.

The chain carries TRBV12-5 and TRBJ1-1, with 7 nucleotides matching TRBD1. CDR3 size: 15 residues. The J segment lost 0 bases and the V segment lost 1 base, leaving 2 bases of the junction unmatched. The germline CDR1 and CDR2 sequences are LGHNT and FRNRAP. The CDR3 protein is CASGLGGTVNTEAFF. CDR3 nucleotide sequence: TGTGCTAGTGGTTTGGGAGGGACAGTGAACACTGAAGCTTTCTTT.

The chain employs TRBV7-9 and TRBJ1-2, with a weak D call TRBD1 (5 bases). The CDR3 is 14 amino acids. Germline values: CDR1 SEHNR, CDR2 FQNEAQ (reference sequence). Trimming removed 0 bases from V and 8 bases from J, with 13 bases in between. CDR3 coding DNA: TGTGCCAGCAGCTTAGCAGGGGAGTTATGGGGCTACACCTTC. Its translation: CASSLAGELWGYTF.

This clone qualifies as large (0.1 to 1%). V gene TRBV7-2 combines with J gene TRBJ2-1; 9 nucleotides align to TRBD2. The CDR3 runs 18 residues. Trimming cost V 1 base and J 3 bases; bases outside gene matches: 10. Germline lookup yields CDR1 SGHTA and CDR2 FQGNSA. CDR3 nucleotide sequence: TGTGCCAGCAGCTTAGTGAGTATGGCGGGGGGGCTCTACAATGAGCAGTTCTTC. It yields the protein CASSLVSMAGGLYNEQFF.

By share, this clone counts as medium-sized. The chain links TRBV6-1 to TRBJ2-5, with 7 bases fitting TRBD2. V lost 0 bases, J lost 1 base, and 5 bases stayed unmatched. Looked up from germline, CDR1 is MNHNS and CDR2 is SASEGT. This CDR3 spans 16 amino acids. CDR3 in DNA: TGTGCCAGCAGTGAAGCTGGCGGGGGAATCCAAGAGACCCAGTACTTC. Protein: CASSEAGGGIQETQYF.

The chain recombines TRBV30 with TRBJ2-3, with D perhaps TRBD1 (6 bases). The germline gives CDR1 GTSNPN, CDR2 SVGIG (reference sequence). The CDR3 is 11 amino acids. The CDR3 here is CAGGRADTQYF. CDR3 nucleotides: TGTGCAGGGGGTCGAGCAGATACGCAGTATTTT.

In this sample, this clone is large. The CDR3 reads CASSLAAVDSRSGNTIYF. Written as DNA, the CDR3 is TGTGCCAGCAGCTTAGCGGCCGTGGACAGCCGCTCTGGAAACACCATATATTTT. This sequence joins TRBV11-2 and TRBJ1-3; D is perhaps TRBD1 (6 bases). This CDR3 spans 18 amino acids. Germline V gene data show CDR1 as SGHAT and CDR2 as FQNNGV. Trimming left V 1 base short and J 0 bases short, with 16 bases between.

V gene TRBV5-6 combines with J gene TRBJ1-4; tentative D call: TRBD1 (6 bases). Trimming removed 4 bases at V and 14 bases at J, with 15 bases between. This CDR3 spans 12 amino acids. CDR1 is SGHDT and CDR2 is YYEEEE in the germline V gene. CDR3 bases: TGTGCCAGCAGCAACAGACAGGCGGTTCTGTTTTTT. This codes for CASSNRQAVLFF. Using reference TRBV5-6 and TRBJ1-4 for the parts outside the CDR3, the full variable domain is DAGVTQSPTHLIKTRGQQVTLRCSPKSGHDTVSWYQQALGQGPQFIFQYYEEEERQRGNFPDRFSGHQFPNYSSELNVNALLLGDSALYLCASSNRQAVLFFGSGTQLSVL.

The CDR3 DNA follows: TGCGCCAGCAGCCAAGAATGGACTAGCGGTTACGAGCAGTACGTC. Encoded protein: CASSQEWTSGYEQYV. This sequence joins TRBV4-1 and TRBJ2-7, with 10 bases fitting TRBD2. The CDR3 totals 15 residues. Germline V CDR1 and CDR2: MGHRA, YSYEKL. V was clipped by 0 bases and J by 4 bases; unmatched bases: 3.

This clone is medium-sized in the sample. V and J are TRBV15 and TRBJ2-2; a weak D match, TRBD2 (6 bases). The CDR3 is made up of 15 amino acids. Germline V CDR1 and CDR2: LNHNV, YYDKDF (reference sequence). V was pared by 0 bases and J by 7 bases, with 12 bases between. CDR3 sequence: CATSRDPQGGGELFF. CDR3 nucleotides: TGTGCCACCAGCAGAGACCCCCAGGGAGGCGGGGAGCTGTTTTTT.

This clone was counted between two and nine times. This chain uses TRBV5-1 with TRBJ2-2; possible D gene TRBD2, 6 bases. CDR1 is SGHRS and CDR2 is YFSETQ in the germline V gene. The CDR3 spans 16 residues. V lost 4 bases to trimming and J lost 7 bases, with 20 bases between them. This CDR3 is CASSLRGVGIDGELFF. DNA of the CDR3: TGCGCCAGCAGCCTTCGCGGGGTGGGCATTGACGGGGAGCTGTTTTTT.

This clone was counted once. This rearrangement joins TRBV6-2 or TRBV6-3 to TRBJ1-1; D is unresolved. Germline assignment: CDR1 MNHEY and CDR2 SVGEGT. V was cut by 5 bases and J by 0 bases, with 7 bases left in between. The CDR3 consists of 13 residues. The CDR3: CASSGNMNTEAFF. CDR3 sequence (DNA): TGTGCCAGCAGTGGAAATATGAACACTGAAGCTTTCTTT.

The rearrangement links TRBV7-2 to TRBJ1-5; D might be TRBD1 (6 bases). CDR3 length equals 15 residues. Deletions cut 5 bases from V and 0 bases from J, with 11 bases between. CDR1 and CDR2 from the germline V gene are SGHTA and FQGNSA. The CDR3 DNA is TGTGCCAGCAGCCCCAACAGGGTTAGCAATCAGCCCCAGCATTTT. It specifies CASSPNRVSNQPQHF. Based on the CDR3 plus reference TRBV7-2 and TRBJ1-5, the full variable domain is GAGVSQSPSNKVTEKGKDVELRCDPISGHTALYWYRQSLGQGLEFLIYFQGNSAPDKSGLPSDRFSAERTGGSVSTLTIQRTQQEDSAVYLCASSPNRVSNQPQHFGDGTRLSIL.

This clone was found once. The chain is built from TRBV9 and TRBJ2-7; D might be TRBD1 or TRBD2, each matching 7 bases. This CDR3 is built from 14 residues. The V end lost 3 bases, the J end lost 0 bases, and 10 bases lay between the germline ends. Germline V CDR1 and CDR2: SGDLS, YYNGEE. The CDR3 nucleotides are TGTGCCAGCAGCGCAGGGGGGGTCTCCTACGAGCAGTACTTC. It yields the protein CASSAGGVSYEQYF.

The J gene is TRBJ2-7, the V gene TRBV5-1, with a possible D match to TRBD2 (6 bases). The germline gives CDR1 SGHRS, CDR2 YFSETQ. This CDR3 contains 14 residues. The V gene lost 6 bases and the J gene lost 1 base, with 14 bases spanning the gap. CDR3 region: CASTRDGLSYEQYF. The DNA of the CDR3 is TGCGCCAGCACGCGGGACGGACTTTCCTACGAGCAGTACTTC.

The chain's CDR3 is CASSPEHSEQFF. The CDR3 DNA reads as TGTGCCAGCAGCCCCGAACACTCTGAGCAGTTCTTC. J is TRBJ2-1 and V is TRBV7-8; D unclear. This CDR3 spans 12 amino acids. Trimming pared 5 bases from V and 9 bases from J, leaving 11 bases between. The germline gives CDR1 SGHVS, CDR2 FQNEAQ.

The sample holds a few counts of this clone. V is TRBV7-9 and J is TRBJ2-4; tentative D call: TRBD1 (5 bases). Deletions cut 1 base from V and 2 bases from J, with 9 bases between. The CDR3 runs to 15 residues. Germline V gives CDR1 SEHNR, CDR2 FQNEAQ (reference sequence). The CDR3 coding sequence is TGTGCCAGCAGCTTAGGACAGAGAACCAAAAACATTCAGTACTTC. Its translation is CASSLGQRTKNIQYF.

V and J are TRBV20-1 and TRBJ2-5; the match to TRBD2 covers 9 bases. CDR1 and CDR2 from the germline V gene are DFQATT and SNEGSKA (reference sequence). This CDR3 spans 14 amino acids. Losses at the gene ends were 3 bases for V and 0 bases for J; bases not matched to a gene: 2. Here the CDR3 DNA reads TGCAGTGCTAGTAGCGGGGGTTACCAAGAGACCCAGTACTTC. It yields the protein CSASSGGYQETQYF.

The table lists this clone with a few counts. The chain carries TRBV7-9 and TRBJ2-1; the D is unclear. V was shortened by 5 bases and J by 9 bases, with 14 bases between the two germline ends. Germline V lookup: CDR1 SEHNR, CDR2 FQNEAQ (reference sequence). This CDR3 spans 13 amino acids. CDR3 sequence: CASSPGRTSEQFF. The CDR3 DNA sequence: TGTGCCAGCAGCCCCGGCCGTACGTCTGAGCAGTTCTTC. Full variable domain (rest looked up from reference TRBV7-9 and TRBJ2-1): DTGVSQNPRHKITKRGQNVTFRCDPISEHNRLYWYRQTLGQGPEFLTYFQNEAQLEKSRLLSDRFSAERPKGSFSTLEIQRTEQGDSAMYLCASSPGRTSEQFFGPGTRLTVL.

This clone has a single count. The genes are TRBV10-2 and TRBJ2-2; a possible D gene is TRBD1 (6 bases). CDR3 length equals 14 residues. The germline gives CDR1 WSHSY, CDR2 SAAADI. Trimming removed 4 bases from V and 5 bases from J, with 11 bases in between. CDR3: CASSGVTGTGELFF. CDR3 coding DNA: TGCGCCAGCAGTGGGGTTACAGGGACCGGGGAGCTGTTTTTT.

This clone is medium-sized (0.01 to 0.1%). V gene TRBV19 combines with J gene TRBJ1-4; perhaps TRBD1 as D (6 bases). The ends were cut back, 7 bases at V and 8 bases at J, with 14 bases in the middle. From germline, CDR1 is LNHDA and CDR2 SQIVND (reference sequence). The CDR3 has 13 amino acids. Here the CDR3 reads CASKVRGAEKLFF. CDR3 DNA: TGTGCCAGTAAGGTCAGGGGTGCGGAAAAACTGTTTTTT. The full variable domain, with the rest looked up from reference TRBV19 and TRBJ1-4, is DGGITQSPKYLFRKEGQNVTLSCEQNLNHDAMYWYRQDPGQGLRLIYYSQIVNDFQKGDIAEGYSVSREKKESFPLTVTSAQKNPTAFYLCASKVRGAEKLFFGSGTQLSVL.

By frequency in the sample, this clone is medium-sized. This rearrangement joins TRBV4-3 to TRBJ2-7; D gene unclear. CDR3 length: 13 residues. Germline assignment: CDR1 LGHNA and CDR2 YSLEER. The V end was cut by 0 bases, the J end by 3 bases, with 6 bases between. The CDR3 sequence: CASSQDWGYEQYF. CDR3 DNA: TGCGCCAGCAGCCAAGATTGGGGCTACGAGCAGTACTTC.

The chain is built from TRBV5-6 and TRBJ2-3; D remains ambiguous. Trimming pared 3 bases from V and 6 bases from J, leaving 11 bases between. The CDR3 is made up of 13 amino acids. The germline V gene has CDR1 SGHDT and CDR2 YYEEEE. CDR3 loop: CASSWWPPDTQYF. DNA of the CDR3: TGTGCCAGCAGCTGGTGGCCGCCGGATACGCAGTATTTT.

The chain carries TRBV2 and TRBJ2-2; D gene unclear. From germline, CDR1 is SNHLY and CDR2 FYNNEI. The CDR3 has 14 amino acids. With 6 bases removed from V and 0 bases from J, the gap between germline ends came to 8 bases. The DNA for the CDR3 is TGTGCCAGCAGCCGGTTCCCGAACACCGGGGAGCTGTTTTTT. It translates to CASSRFPNTGELFF.

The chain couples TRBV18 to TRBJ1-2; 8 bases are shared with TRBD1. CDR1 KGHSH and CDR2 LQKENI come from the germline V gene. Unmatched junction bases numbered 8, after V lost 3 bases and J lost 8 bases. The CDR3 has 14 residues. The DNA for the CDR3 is TGTGCCAGCTCACCCGGACAGGGAACTTGGGGCTACACCTTC. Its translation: CASSPGQGTWGYTF.

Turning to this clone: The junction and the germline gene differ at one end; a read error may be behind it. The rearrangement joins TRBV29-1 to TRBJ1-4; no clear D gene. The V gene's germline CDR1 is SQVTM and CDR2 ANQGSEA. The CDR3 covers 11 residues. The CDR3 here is CSVGTSEKLFF. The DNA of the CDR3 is TGCAGCGTGGGAACTAGTGAAAAACTGTTTTTT.

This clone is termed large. CDR3 amino acids: CASSLDRALNEKLFF. CDR3 sequence (DNA): TGTGCCAGCAGCCTGGACAGGGCACTTAATGAAAAACTGTTTTTT. This chain connects TRBV7-4 to TRBJ1-4; 8 bases agree with TRBD1. Germline lookup yields CDR1 SGHVT and CDR2 SQSDAQ. The V gene end was trimmed by 5 bases and the J gene end by 4 bases; junction bases not matched to a gene: 6. CDR3 length equals 15 residues.